The 26 T cell receptor beta chains below were found in one sample sequenced in a study of T-cell reconstitution after alpha-beta-depleted transplantation in children listed by TCRdb under 2016. Taken with the paper, the label for treatment or condition translates to: allogeneic hematopoietic cell transplantation with graft depleted of TCRalphabeta T cells and CD19 B cells. The method was PCR. The data were produced on an Illumina HiSeq 2500. Molecular barcoding was employed in the preparation of TCR libraries, with unique molecular identifiers being used to normalize TCRbeta repertoire quantification. TCRdb trimmed public reads at Q25 via fastp, called clones via MiXCR and kept in-frame beta chains. Every CDR3 protein is listed once, alongside the most common genes and DNA of its rows. The sample table contains under 450,000 distinct CDR3 sequences; only one count was recorded for 16% of them. The top ten clonotypes cover around 28% of the sample.

The source was PBMCs, mostly from graft donor cells, collected 360 days after TCRalphabeta/CD19-depleted stem cell transplant. These receptors all stem from a boy under two years old who had a stem cell transplant for Wiskott-Aldrich syndrome, so the T cells may come from the graft donor.

The gene calls are TRBV24-1 and TRBJ2-1, with unresolved D. The CDR3 sequence is 14 residues long. Germline V gives CDR1 KGHDR, CDR2 SFDVKD. The V and J ends lost 6 bases and 4 bases respectively, with 12 bases between them. CDR3 region: CATSKRPGYNEQFF. The CDR3 coding sequence is TGTGCCACCAGTAAGCGTCCAGGTTACAATGAGCAGTTCTTC.

This clonotype came up many times. This sequence joins TRBV24-1 and TRBJ2-2, with TRBD1 matching over 7 bases. CDR1 and CDR2 (germline): KGHDR, SFDVKD. The V segment lost 8 bases and the J segment 3 bases; nucleotides outside the gene matches: 5. This CDR3 is built from 14 residues. CDR3 bases: TGTGCCACCACCCGGACAGGCGACACCGGGGAGCTGTTTTTT. Its translation is CATTRTGDTGELFF.

The chain carries TRBV4-2 and TRBJ2-5; TRBD2 aligns across 11 bases. In germline, CDR1 is LGHNA, CDR2 YNFKEQ. The CDR3 covers 16 residues. The junction had 6 bases not matched to a gene; V was cut back by 5 bases and J by 1 base. The CDR3 DNA is TGTGCCAGCAGCTTAGGGACTAGCGGCATCCAAGAGACCCAGTACTTC. Its translation is CASSLGTSGIQETQYF.

This clonotype has just a few counts. The rearrangement uses TRBV20-1 and TRBJ1-6; no reliable D call. The CDR3 runs to 15 residues. Germline V gene sequence: CDR1 DFQATT, CDR2 SNEGSKA (reference sequence). Trimming removed 1 base at V and 10 bases at J, with 17 bases between. In nucleotides, the CDR3 is TGCAGTGCTAGAGCAGGACCTCTCAGAGGGTCACCCCTCCACTTT. As protein: CSARAGPLRGSPLHF.

This clonotype was seen a handful of times. The V call is TRBV7-2, the J call TRBJ2-2, with D perhaps TRBD2 (5 bases). CDR1 is SGHTA, CDR2 FQGNSA, per germline. This CDR3 has 16 amino acids. The V end lost 1 base, the J end lost 4 bases, and 13 bases lay between the germline ends. CDR3 loop: CASSLVLGLRTGELFF. DNA of the CDR3: TGTGCCAGCAGCTTAGTTCTTGGACTTCGCACCGGGGAGCTGTTTTTT. The complete variable domain, with remaining parts taken from reference TRBV7-2 and TRBJ2-2, reads GAGVSQSPSNKVTEKGKDVELRCDPISGHTALYWYRQSLGQGLEFLIYFQGNSAPDKSGLPSDRFSAERTGGSVSTLTIQRTQQEDSAVYLCASSLVLGLRTGELFFGEGSRLTVL.

The rearrangement uses TRBV29-1 and TRBJ2-3; 8 positions match TRBD1. The CDR3 is made up of 13 amino acids. The germline CDR1 and CDR2 sequences are SQVTM and ANQGSEA. The V gene end was trimmed by 4 bases and the J gene end by 5 bases; junction bases not matched to a gene: 5. The CDR3 sequence is CSVGTGWGDTQYF. The CDR3 bases are TGCAGCGTTGGGACAGGGTGGGGAGATACGCAGTATTTT.

This clonotype was seen a few times. The V call is TRBV14, the J call TRBJ2-7; D may be TRBD1 (7 bases). Trimming took 1 base from V and 2 from J, leaving 15 bases between them. Germline V gene data show CDR1 as SGHDN and CDR2 as FVKESK. This CDR3 region has 16 residues. CDR3: CASSQGRGLSPYEQYF. The CDR3 coding sequence is TGTGCCAGCAGCCAAGGGAGGGGGCTATCCCCCTACGAGCAGTACTTC.

The gene calls are TRBV5-1 and TRBJ2-7, with D possibly being TRBD1 or TRBD2 (7 bases each). The CDR3 is made up of 15 amino acids. Per the germline V gene, CDR1 is SGHRS and CDR2 is YFSETQ. Trimming stripped 4 bases from V and 0 bases from J, with 14 bases between. The CDR3 is CASSPQGGSSYEQYF. DNA of the CDR3: TGCGCCAGCAGCCCTCAGGGGGGGTCCTCCTACGAGCAGTACTTC.

This clonotype was seen a few times. V is TRBV7-9 and J is TRBJ2-4; tentatively, D is TRBD1 (6 bases). This CDR3 has 12 amino acids. The V and J ends lost 5 bases and 13 bases respectively, with 15 bases between them. Germline CDR1 SEHNR, CDR2 FQNEAQ (reference sequence). The CDR3 DNA is TGTGCCAGCAGCCCAGGGGAAAGATCCCAGTACTTC. It is translated as CASSPGERSQYF.

This clonotype has more than one count but fewer than ten. This chain links TRBV4-1 with TRBJ2-7; D assignment may be TRBD1 or TRBD2 (6 bases each). The CDR3 runs 15 residues. Per the germline V gene, CDR1 is MGHRA and CDR2 is YSYEKL. Between the trimmed V and J ends, which lost 0 bases and 4 bases, there was a span of 13 bases. The CDR3 nucleotides read TGCGCCAGCAGCCAAGATGCCGGGGGCAAGTACGAGCAGTACTTC. It is translated as CASSQDAGGKYEQYF.

This clonotype was picked up many times. J is TRBJ1-5 and V is TRBV10-3, with 7 bases aligning to TRBD1. Germline CDR1 is ENHRY and CDR2 is SYGVKD. With V trimmed by 6 bases and J by 3 bases, 2 bases remained unmatched. The CDR3 spans 13 residues. The CDR3 bases are TGTGCCATCAGGACAGGGCTCAATCAGCCCCAGCATTTT. Its protein is CAIRTGLNQPQHF.

The chain combines TRBV4-1 with TRBJ1-5; 9 bases are shared with TRBD1. In germline, CDR1 is MGHRA, CDR2 YSYEKL. The CDR3 runs to 15 residues. Unmatched junction bases numbered 3, after V lost 4 bases and J lost 2 bases. CDR3 in DNA: TGCGCCAGCAGCCGCTGGGACAGGGGCAATCAGCCCCAGCATTTT. Amino acid sequence: CASSRWDRGNQPQHF.

CDR3 sequence: CASSLESVPTEQYF. The CDR3 nucleotides read TGCGCCAGCAGCTTGGAGTCGGTACCTACGGAGCAGTACTTC. The V and J genes are TRBV5-1 and TRBJ2-7; D remains ambiguous. Trimming cost V 0 bases and J 7 bases, with 14 bases left between them. The CDR3 is 14 residues long. Germline V gene lookup returns CDR1 SGHRS and CDR2 YFSETQ. Full variable domain (rest looked up from reference TRBV5-1 and TRBJ2-7): KAGVTQTPRYLIKTRGQQVTLSCSPISGHRSVSWYQQTPGQGLQFLFEYFSETQRNKGNFPGRFSGRQFSNSRSEMNVSTLELGDSALYLCASSLESVPTEQYFGPGTRLTVT.

The V call is TRBV10-2, the J call TRBJ2-1, with 8 nucleotides matching TRBD1. The J segment lost 15 bases and the V segment lost 6 bases, leaving 19 bases of the junction unmatched. CDR1 and CDR2 from the germline V gene are WSHSY and SAAADI. This CDR3 contains 15 residues. This CDR3 reads CASRVGQGVSERGFF. The CDR3 DNA reads TGCGCCAGCAGGGTCGGACAGGGAGTGTCGGAAAGGGGGTTCTTC.

The CDR3 loop is CASTEGAGMAGELFF. CDR3 DNA sequence: TGCGCCAGCACCGAGGGGGCCGGTATGGCCGGGGAGCTGTTTTTT. The gene calls are TRBV5-1 and TRBJ2-2; 7 bases agree with TRBD1. V trimming: 6 bases; J trimming: 6 bases; junction bases outside the gene matches: 11. Germline CDR1 SGHRS, CDR2 YFSETQ. The CDR3 length is 15 residues.

The chain employs TRBV7-6 and TRBJ1-5; D might be TRBD1 (5 bases). V was pared by 5 bases and J by 4 bases, with 9 bases between. Germline V gives CDR1 SGHVS, CDR2 FNYEAQ. The CDR3 length is 13 residues. The chain's CDR3 is CASSRDVNQPQHF. The CDR3 DNA sequence: TGTGCCAGCAGCCGGGACGTAAATCAGCCCCAGCATTTT. The entire variable domain, with the rest obtained from reference TRBV7-6 and TRBJ1-5, is as follows: GAGVSQSPRYKVTKRGQDVALRCDPISGHVSLYWYRQALGQGPEFLTYFNYEAQQDKSGLPNDRFSAERPEGSISTLTIQRTEQRDSAMYRCASSRDVNQPQHFGDGTRLSIL.

The rearrangement uses TRBV11-1 and TRBJ2-6; 8 bases are shared with TRBD1. V lost 4 bases, J lost 3 bases, and 17 bases stayed unmatched. The CDR3 sequence is 20 residues long. The germline V gene encodes CDR1 SGHAT and CDR2 FQDESV (reference sequence). CDR3 region: CASSYRDRSRGPIGANVLTF. The CDR3 coding sequence is TGTGCCAGCAGCTACAGGGACAGGTCGCGAGGGCCAATTGGGGCCAACGTCCTGACTTTC.

The chain carries TRBV10-3 and TRBJ2-5; the match to TRBD1 covers 9 bases. J lost 5 bases, V lost 7 bases, and 8 bases had no gene match. The CDR3 is made up of 14 amino acids. Germline CDR1 and CDR2: ENHRY and SYGVKD. The CDR3 protein is CAINRDRDMETQYF. CDR3 sequence (DNA): TGTGCCATCAATCGGGACAGGGATATGGAGACCCAGTACTTC.

This clonotype was recorded a few times. The chain carries TRBV20-1 and TRBJ2-7; the D is unclear. Germline V gene data show CDR1 as DFQATT and CDR2 as SNEGSKA (reference sequence). V lost 3 bases, J lost 7 bases, and 10 bases lay in between. The CDR3 spans 11 residues. In DNA, the CDR3 is TGCAGTGCTAGCCCACTCCGGGAGCAGTACTTC. Its protein product is CSASPLREQYF.

This clonotype has more than one count but fewer than ten. The gene calls are TRBV29-1 and TRBJ2-1; D is possibly TRBD1 (5 bases). The CDR3 length is 15 residues. Trimming left V 6 bases short and J 9 bases short, with 24 bases between. Germline V lookup: CDR1 SQVTM, CDR2 ANQGSEA. The CDR3 here is CSVSGRQFRTAEQFF. The DNA of the CDR3 is TGCAGCGTCTCGGGTCGACAGTTTCGCACCGCTGAGCAGTTCTTC.

This clonotype was seen only a few times. The CDR3 DNA reads as TGTGCCAGCAGCCAAGGACTAGGTAGCACAGATACGCAGTATTTT. As protein: CASSQGLGSTDTQYF. The J gene is TRBJ2-3, the V gene TRBV3-1; maybe TRBD2 (6 bases). CDR3 length: 15 residues. Trimming shortened V by 1 base and J by 0 bases, and 8 bases separated the two germline ends. The germline gives CDR1 LGHDT, CDR2 YNNKEL (reference sequence).

The chain joins TRBV6-5 to TRBJ2-5; the match to TRBD2 covers 11 bases. Germline lookup yields CDR1 MNHEY and CDR2 SVGAGI. This CDR3 comprises 17 residues. Losses at the gene ends were 0 bases for V and 0 bases for J; bases not matched to a gene: 3. CDR3 in DNA: TGTGCCAGCAGTTACTCTCCTAGCGGGAGGTACCAAGAGACCCAGTACTTC. Encoded protein: CASSYSPSGRYQETQYF.

This clonotype was detected only a few times. The chain employs TRBV18 and TRBJ2-1, with D uncertain. Per the germline V gene, CDR1 is KGHSH and CDR2 is LQKENI. Between the trimmed V and J ends, which lost 6 bases and 16 bases, there was a span of 16 bases. This CDR3 is 11 amino acids long. The CDR3 loop reads CASSPRTYLFF. The CDR3, as DNA: TGTGCCAGCTCCCCGAGGACCTATCTTTTCTTC.

This sequence joins TRBV30 and TRBJ1-1, with D uncertain. The CDR3 is 12 amino acids. Trimming took 1 base from V and 6 from J, leaving 9 bases between them. Germline V CDR1 and CDR2: GTSNPN, SVGIG (reference sequence). This CDR3 reads CAWSEGGAEAFF. Written as DNA, the CDR3 is TGTGCCTGGAGTGAGGGTGGAGCTGAAGCTTTCTTT.

V usage is TRBV24-1 and J usage is TRBJ2-2; the match to TRBD1 covers 7 bases. Germline CDR1 reads KGHDR; CDR2 reads SFDVKD. The CDR3 has 18 residues. After removal of 4 bases from V and 0 bases from J, the junction contained 10 bases not matched to a gene. CDR3 sequence: CATSDPARQGSNTGELFF. The CDR3 nucleotides are TGTGCCACCAGTGACCCAGCTAGACAGGGTTCGAACACCGGGGAGCTGTTTTTT.

This clonotype was picked up a small number of times. CDR3 sequence reads: CATRDRTGKNSNQPQHF. The DNA for the CDR3 is TGTGCCACCCGAGACCGGACAGGGAAGAATAGCAATCAGCCCCAGCATTTT. This rearrangement joins TRBV27 to TRBJ1-5; 8 bases fit TRBD1. This CDR3 has 17 amino acids. V lost 10 bases and J lost 0; bases outside the gene matches: 14. Germline V gene data show CDR1 as MNHEY and CDR2 as SMNVEV (reference sequence).